The 2 T cell receptor beta chains presented below share a single source sample, sequenced in a study of read filtering for tumor transcriptome and immune sequencing. The library was built from 400 to 500 ng RNA with molecular barcoded adaptors for alpha/delta and beta/gamma chains. Via MiXCR, TCRdb re-called the reads, giving one row per CDR3 protein. The profile shows more than 30,000 distinct CDR3 sequences, roughly 13% of them singletons. Sequencing was done on a sample of a population of CD138-negative cells sorted from bone marrow. These receptors were obtained from a donor aged 40 or over with multiple myeloma.

The sample holds many counts of this clonotype. The chain joins TRBV30 to TRBJ2-2, with no clear D. The V gene lost 4 bases and the J gene lost 4 bases, with 10 bases spanning the gap. The length of the CDR3 is 13 residues. Germline lookup yields CDR1 GTSNPN and CDR2 SVGIG (reference sequence). DNA of the CDR3: TGTGCCTGGACTCCCCCCCCCACCGGGGAGCTGTTTTTT. Its translation: CAWTPPPTGELFF.

This clonotype was counted between two and nine times. The rearrangement uses TRBV7-2 and TRBJ1-1, with a tentative D call TRBD1 (5 bases). The CDR3 contains 14 residues. V was shortened by 1 base and J by 4 bases, with 10 bases between the two germline ends. CDR1 is SGHTA and CDR2 is FQGNSA in the germline V gene. The CDR3 protein is CASSLVNGATEAFF. The CDR3 nucleotides are TGTGCCAGCAGCTTAGTGAATGGGGCCACTGAAGCTTTCTTT.